This entry features one TCR beta chain sequence. The antigen is undetermined. The sample belongs to a study of shared clonotypes between healthy human individuals. DNA at roughly 0.2 ug, some 31,000 T cell genomes, went into sorted-subset replicate PCRs. Only in-frame clones appear in the TCRdb table, and some are missing; sequencing was by immunoSEQ multiplex PCR. The sample includes roughly 2.1 million clones, around 93% of them seen just once. Naive CD8 cells were CD45RO-negative, positively selected for CCR7, excluding terminally differentiated effector memory CD45RA+ cells. All donors were Caucasian adults living in Nashville, Tennessee. Findings and caveats of the study: Relative to clonotypes present in all four donors, those not shared had lower generation probabilities.

Germline V gene sequence: CDR1 LGHNA, CDR2 YSLEER. This CDR3 is 16 amino acids long. Trimming at V came to 3 bases and at J to 2 bases, leaving 7 bases not matched to a gene. The TCR sequence derives from a man younger than 35 in good health. Some clones in this sample may be carry-over from other donors' samples. This chain joins TRBV4-3 and TRBJ2-5; TRBD2 matches at 9 bases. The sample comprised naive CD8+ T cells from PBMCs. The CDR3 DNA reads TGCGCCAGCAGCCACAGAGCGGGAGGCCATCAAGAGACCCAGTACTTC. Its translation: CASSHRAGGHQETQYF.